The 10 T cell receptor beta chains in this list originate from one sample, sequenced in a study of T cell responses to AZD1222 COVID-19 vaccine. The table came from immunoSEQ multiplex PCR; TCRdb's copy has only in-frame clones and leaves some out. The sample holds 95,000 to 100,000 clones, about 86% seen once. The sequencing used peripheral blood, collected on day 0 of AZD1222 vaccination. These receptors were collected from an adult in good health.

The J gene is TRBJ2-7, the V gene TRBV11-3; D gene uncertain. CDR1 and CDR2 (germline): SGHNT, YENEEA. The CDR3 runs to 15 residues. Trimming shortened V by 0 bases and J by 3 bases, and 12 bases separated the two germline ends. CDR3 nucleotides: TGTGCCAGCAGCTTAGATACGCAAGGAAACTACGAGCAGTACTTC. Its translation is CASSLDTQGNYEQYF.

The rearrangement uses TRBV5-1 and TRBJ2-3; 8 bases agree with TRBD2. V was clipped by 2 bases and J by 3 bases; unmatched bases: 5. This CDR3 comprises 15 residues. CDR1 is SGHRS, CDR2 YFSETQ, per germline. CDR3 nucleotide sequence: TGCGCCAGCAGCTTAGAGGGGACTAGGACAGATACGCAGTATTTT. Amino acids: CASSLEGTRTDTQYF.

In its sample, this clone was seen a few times. This CDR3 is also generated by other DNA sequences in the sample. The rearrangement uses TRBV5-1 and TRBJ1-5, with D unclear. Trimming stripped 2 bases from V and 2 bases from J, with 11 bases between. The CDR3 totals 15 residues. CDR1 SGHRS and CDR2 YFSETQ come from the germline V gene. CDR3 sequence reads: CASSLLGGRNQPQHF. The CDR3 bases are TGCGCCAGCAGCTTACTGGGTGGACGCAATCAGCCCCAGCATTTT.

This clone showed up just once. The rearrangement uses TRBV2 and TRBJ1-3; weak D call: TRBD1 (6 bases). The germline gives CDR1 SNHLY, CDR2 FYNNEI. The V gene lost 4 bases and the J gene lost 2 bases, with 15 bases spanning the gap. The CDR3 spans 16 residues. Here the CDR3 reads CASSATGSGAGNTIYF. In DNA form, the CDR3 reads TGTGCCAGCAGTGCAACAGGGTCCGGGGCTGGAAACACCATATATTTT.

The chain has TRBV28 and TRBJ1-6; 8 bases line up with TRBD1. The CDR3 is 16 residues long. V was clipped by 1 base and J by 7 bases; unmatched bases: 6. CDR1 MDHEN and CDR2 SYDVKM come from the germline V gene. CDR3: CASSLFRGLENSPLHF. The CDR3 DNA reads TGTGCCAGCAGTTTATTCAGGGGGCTGGAGAATTCACCCCTCCACTTT.

The J gene is TRBJ2-7, the V gene TRBV5-4, with 12 bases matching TRBD2. V trimming: 2 bases; J trimming: 5 bases; junction bases outside the gene matches: 5. In germline, CDR1 is SGHNT, CDR2 YYREEE (reference sequence). The CDR3 is 15 amino acids. The CDR3 DNA is TGTGCCAGCAGCTTATCTAGCGGGAGGGTCAACGAGCAGTACTTC. Translated, it gives CASSLSSGRVNEQYF. The whole variable domain, remainder taken from reference TRBV5-4 and TRBJ2-7, is ETGVTQSPTHLIKTRGQQVTLRCSSQSGHNTVSWYQQALGQGPQFIFQYYREEENGRGNFPPRFSGLQFPNYSSELNVNALELDDSALYLCASSLSSGRVNEQYFGPGTRLTVT.

The CDR3 here is CASSKGTSGTYNEQFF. CDR3 DNA sequence: TGTGCCAGTAGTAAAGGGACTAGCGGGACCTACAATGAGCAGTTCTTC. V gene TRBV19 combines with J gene TRBJ2-1; TRBD2 aligns across 13 bases. CDR3 length: 16 residues. Losses at the gene ends were 4 bases for V and 2 bases for J; bases not matched to a gene: 2. Germline V gene sequence: CDR1 LNHDA, CDR2 SQIVND (reference sequence).

The rearrangement uses TRBV3-1 (or the pseudogene TRBV3-2) and TRBJ1-1, with TRBD1 as a possible D gene (6 bases). The germline V gene has CDR1 LGHDT and CDR2 YNNKEL (reference sequence). V was shortened by 0 bases and J by 1 base, with 21 bases between the two germline ends. The CDR3 contains 19 residues. CDR3 DNA sequence: TGTGCCAGCAGCCAAGACGCTGGCGACGGCAGGGGAGAGAACACTGAAGCTTTCTTT. Translation gives CASSQDAGDGRGENTEAFF.

The chain is built from TRBV15 and TRBJ1-1; D might be TRBD1 (6 bases). With 0 bases removed from V and 6 bases from J, the gap between germline ends came to 8 bases. The CDR3 spans 13 residues. Germline loops: CDR1 LNHNV, CDR2 YYDKDF (reference sequence). CDR3 sequence reads: CATSREQGPEAFF. The DNA of the CDR3 is TGTGCCACCAGCAGAGAACAGGGTCCTGAAGCTTTCTTT.

The chain combines TRBV12-5 with TRBJ1-1; D call uncertain. Trimming removed 1 base from V and 1 base from J, with 4 bases in between. CDR1 is LGHNT, CDR2 FRNRAP, per germline. The CDR3 is 13 residues long. CDR3 loop: CASGLGTNTEAFF. DNA for the CDR3: TGTGCTAGTGGTTTGGGGACGAACACTGAAGCTTTCTTT.